This T cell receptor (beta chain) comes out of a study of identical twins. This clonotype was found once. TCRdb re-derived calls from the 5' RACE reads in MiXCR, one entry per CDR3 protein. Of fewer than 550,000 distinct CDR3 sequences listed, roughly 15% are singletons. The same sample was also used in a study of yellow fever vaccine responses in identical twins.

The sample was CD4+ T cells sorted from blood. This sequence was found in a woman aged 18 to 35 in good health.

The CDR3 sequence is CASSLDPGLADTQYF. CDR3 bases: TGTGCCAGCAGCTTAGATCCGGGACTAGCAGATACGCAGTATTTT. V is TRBV11-3 and J is TRBJ2-3; 8 nucleotides line up with TRBD2. The CDR3 extends over 15 amino acids. The V gene's germline CDR1 is SGHNT and CDR2 YENEEA. Trimming removed 0 bases from V and 4 bases from J; junction bases left unmatched: 3.